The clone carrying this TCR beta chain was observed many times. The antigen is unknown. The entry originates in a study of neurological immune-mediated disorders. 5'RACE generated cDNA with 10-nucleotide random UMIs. A single record per CDR3 protein comes from TCRdb applying MiXCR to the 5' RACE reads. The repertoire holds 95,000 to 110,000 distinct CDR3 sequences, with roughly 10% as singletons. Trimming removed 5 bases from V and 1 base from J; junction bases left unmatched: 3. CDR3 length: 15 amino acids. CDR1 is DFQATT and CDR2 is SNEGSKA in the germline V gene (reference sequence). Time point denoted: longitudinal time-point 3. Study findings and constraints: TCR-beta repertoires seemed private in all groups, with no expanded CDR3 amino acid sequences shared.

The sample comprised PBMCs. This clonotype originated in a female donor with HTLV-1-associated myelopathy (HAM/TSP). The rearrangement uses TRBV20-1 and TRBJ2-6; 9 positions agree with TRBD1. The CDR3 reads CSARQGGSGANVLTF. In nucleotides, the CDR3 is TGCAGTGCTCGACAGGGGGGTTCTGGGGCCAACGTCCTGACTTTC.